This T cell receptor beta chain was documented in a study of CD8+ T cells in alopecia areata. In each case, RNA was isolated and then reverse transcribed into cDNA as the sequencing template. Using immunoSEQ multiplex PCR, the repertoire was profiled, and TCRdb retains in-frame clones only, with some absent. Of tens of thousands of clones detected, about 43% appear once; the ten largest clones hold roughly 20%. Treatment: oral pan-JAK inhibitor, 5-10 mg twice daily. It was from alopecia areata patients that lesional scalp punch biopsies and peripheral blood were collected. This TCR was sampled from a human donor with alopecia areata. Sequenced material: CD8+ T cells sorted from blood, taken around week 37, from a patient treated with tofacitinib.

The CDR3 nucleotides are TGTGCCTGCCTCACCGCCCAGCGGGCGTCCTACAATGAGCAGTTCTTC. The encoded protein is CACLTAQRASYNEQFF. The chain carries TRBV30 and TRBJ2-1, with D possibly matching TRBD2 (6 bases). This CDR3 contains 16 residues. V gave up 6 bases and J gave up 1 base, with 19 bases separating them. Germline V lookup: CDR1 GTSNPN, CDR2 SVGIG (reference sequence).